This T cell receptor beta chain originates from a study of T cells in Graves' hyperthyroidism and ophthalmopathy. Broader study findings: The model made its ophthalmopathy prediction, and onset followed a median around 6.5 months later.

The CDR3 extends over 15 amino acids. Germline V lookup: CDR1 MNHEY, CDR2 SVGEGT. V was clipped by 6 bases and J by 6 bases, with 21 bases between them. Not enrolled were patients with uncontrolled infection, other autoimmune disease, pregnancy or lactation. Amplification of TCR beta CDR3 regions used RNA as the template. Initially, a first-round RT-PCR of the TCR CDR3 employed the HTBI primer set. MiXCR, run by TCRdb on the multiplex PCR reads, gives a single entry per CDR3 protein. Of approximately 380,000 distinct CDR3 sequences in the sample, around 15% were seen once. Regarding this clonotype: Its specificity is unknown.

The TCR originated in a man aged 50 to 60 with Graves' ophthalmopathy. V gene TRBV6-2 or TRBV6-3 combines with J gene TRBJ2-7, with D perhaps TRBD1 (5 bases). Sequenced material: blood. CDR3 loop: CASRERWGALGEQYF. In nucleotides, the CDR3 is TGTGCCAGCAGGGAACGGTGGGGCGCGTTGGGCGAGCAGTACTTC.